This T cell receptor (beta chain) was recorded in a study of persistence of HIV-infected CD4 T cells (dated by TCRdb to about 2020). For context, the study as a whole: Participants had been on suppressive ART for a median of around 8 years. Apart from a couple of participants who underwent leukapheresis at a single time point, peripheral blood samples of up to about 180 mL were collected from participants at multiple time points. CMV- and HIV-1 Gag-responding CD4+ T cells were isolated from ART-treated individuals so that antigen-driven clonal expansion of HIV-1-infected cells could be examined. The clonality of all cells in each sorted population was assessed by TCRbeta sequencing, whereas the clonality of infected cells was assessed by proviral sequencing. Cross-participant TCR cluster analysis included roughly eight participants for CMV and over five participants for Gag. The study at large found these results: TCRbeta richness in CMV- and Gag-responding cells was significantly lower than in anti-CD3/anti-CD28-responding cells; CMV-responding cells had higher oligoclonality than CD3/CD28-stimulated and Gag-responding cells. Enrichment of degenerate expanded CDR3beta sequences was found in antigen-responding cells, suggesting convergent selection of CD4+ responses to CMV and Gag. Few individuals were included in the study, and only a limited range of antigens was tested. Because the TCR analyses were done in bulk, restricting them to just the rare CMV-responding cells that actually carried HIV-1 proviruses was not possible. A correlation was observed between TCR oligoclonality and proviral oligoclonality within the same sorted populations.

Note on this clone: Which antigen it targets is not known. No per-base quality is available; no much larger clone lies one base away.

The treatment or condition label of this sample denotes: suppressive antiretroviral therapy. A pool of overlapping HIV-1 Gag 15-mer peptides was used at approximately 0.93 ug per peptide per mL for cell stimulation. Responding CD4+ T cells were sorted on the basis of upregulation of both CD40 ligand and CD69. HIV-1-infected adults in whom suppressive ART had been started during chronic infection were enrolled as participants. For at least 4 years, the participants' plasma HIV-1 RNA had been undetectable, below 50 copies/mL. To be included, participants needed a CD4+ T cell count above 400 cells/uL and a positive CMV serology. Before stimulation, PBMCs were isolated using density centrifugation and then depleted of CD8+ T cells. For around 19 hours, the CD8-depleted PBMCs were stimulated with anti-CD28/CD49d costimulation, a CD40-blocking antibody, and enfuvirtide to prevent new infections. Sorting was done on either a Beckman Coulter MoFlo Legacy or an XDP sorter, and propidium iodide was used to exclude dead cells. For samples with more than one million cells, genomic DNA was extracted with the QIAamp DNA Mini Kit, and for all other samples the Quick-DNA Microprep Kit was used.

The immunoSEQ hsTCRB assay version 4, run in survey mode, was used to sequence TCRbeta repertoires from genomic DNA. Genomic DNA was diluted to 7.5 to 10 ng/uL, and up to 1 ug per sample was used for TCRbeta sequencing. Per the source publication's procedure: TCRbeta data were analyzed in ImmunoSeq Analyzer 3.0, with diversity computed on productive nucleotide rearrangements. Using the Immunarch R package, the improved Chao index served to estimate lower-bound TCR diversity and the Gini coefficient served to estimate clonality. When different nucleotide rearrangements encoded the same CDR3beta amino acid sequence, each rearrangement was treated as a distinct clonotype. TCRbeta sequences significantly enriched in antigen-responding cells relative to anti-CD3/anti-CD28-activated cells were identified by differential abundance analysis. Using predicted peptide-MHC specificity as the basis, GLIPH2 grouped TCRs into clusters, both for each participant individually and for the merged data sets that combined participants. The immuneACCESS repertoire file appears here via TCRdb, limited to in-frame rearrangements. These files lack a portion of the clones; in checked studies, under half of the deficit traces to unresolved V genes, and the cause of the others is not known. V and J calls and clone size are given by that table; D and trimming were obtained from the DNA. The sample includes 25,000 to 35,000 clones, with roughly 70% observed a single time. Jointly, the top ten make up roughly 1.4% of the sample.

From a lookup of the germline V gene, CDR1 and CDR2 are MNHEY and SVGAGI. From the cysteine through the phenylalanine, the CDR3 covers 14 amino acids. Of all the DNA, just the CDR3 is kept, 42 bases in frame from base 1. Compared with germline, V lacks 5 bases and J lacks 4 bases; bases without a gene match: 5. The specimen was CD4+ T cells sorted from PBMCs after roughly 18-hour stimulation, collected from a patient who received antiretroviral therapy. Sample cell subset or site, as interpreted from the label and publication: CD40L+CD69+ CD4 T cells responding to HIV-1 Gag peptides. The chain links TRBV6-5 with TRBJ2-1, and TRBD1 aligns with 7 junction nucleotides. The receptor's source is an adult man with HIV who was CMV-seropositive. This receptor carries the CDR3 CASSPGQTYNEQFF. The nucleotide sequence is TGTGCCAGCAGTCCGGGACAGACGTACAATGAGCAGTTCTTC.